The present T cell receptor (beta chain) was sequenced within a study of blood T cell repertoires in COVID-19. In the study overall: From the United States, Italy and Spain came samples of acute and convalescent COVID-19. T cells, B-cell-depleted T cells, or PBMCs provided the cDNA or gDNA that served as material.

V was pared by 5 bases and J by 7 bases, with 23 bases between. From germline, CDR1 is MNHEY and CDR2 SMNVEV (reference sequence). The CDR3 runs 16 residues. Original handling: Amplification of reference gene primers was used by the study to estimate nucleated cell counts. Libraries were prepared by immunoSEQ multiplex PCR; TCRdb keeps only in-frame clonotypes and omits some of them. For V, J and clone size, that table is used; D and trimming come from the DNA. In the table there are 150,000 or so clones, roughly 80% of which are singletons. The TCR was taken from a woman in her forties or fifties with active or convalescent COVID-19. The sequenced sample consisted of peripheral blood. This chain connects TRBV27 to TRBJ2-5; tentatively, D is TRBD2 (7 bases). CDR3 in DNA: TGTGCCAGCAGTCCACGCCGAGGGACGGGGGGCGGGACCCAGTACTTC. This sequence encodes CASSPRRGTGGGTQYF.